This T cell receptor beta chain was obtained from a study of blood T cell repertoires in COVID-19. Study-level information: T cells, B-cell-depleted T cells, or PBMCs supplied cDNA or gDNA.

The assay was immunoSEQ multiplex PCR, and TCRdb's table has in-frame clones only and misses some. Among roughly 130,000 clones listed, around nine tenths were seen once. Germline V gene sequence: CDR1 SNHLY, CDR2 FYNNEI. The CDR3 spans 14 residues. J lost 8 bases, V lost 4 bases, and 7 bases had no gene match. The receptor was derived from a man aged 50-59 years with active COVID-19. The specimen was peripheral blood. The chain recombines TRBV2 with TRBJ1-5, with TRBD1 matching over 8 bases. The CDR3 DNA follows: TGTGCCAGCAGTGCCGGACAGGGTCCCGAGCCCCAGCATTTT. Translating gives CASSAGQGPEPQHF.